One sample yielded the 29 T cell receptor beta chains listed below, sequenced in a study of a mutant IDH1 vaccine in newly diagnosed glioma. Time point denoted: week 35, safety follow-up. Each dose of the vaccine consisted of 300 ug of mutant IDH1 20-mer peptide, with topical imiquimod. What these receptors recognize is not known. The protocol was immunoSEQ multiplex PCR, while the TCRdb copy is restricted to in-frame clones and leaves out a portion. This table has around 70,000 clones, around nine tenths appearing once. Here the sequenced sample was PBMCs, taken from a glioma patient whose treatment included an IDH1 peptide vaccine. These receptors all stem from a man younger than 45 with glioma.

The chain employs TRBV27 and TRBJ2-5; D may be TRBD2 (5 bases). The CDR3 totals 12 residues. Germline V gives CDR1 MNHEY, CDR2 SMNVEV (reference sequence). V lost 8 bases, J lost 4 bases, and 11 bases lay in between. The CDR3 loop reads CASGWGVETQYF. In DNA, the CDR3 is TGTGCCAGCGGTTGGGGAGTAGAGACCCAGTACTTC.

The chain carries TRBV9 and TRBJ1-5, with unresolved D. Germline CDR1 reads SGDLS; CDR2 reads YYNGEE. V lost 4 bases to trimming and J lost 4 bases, with 12 bases between them. The CDR3 contains 14 residues. The CDR3 sequence: CASSSRVVNQPQHF. The DNA for the CDR3 is TGTGCCAGCAGCTCACGGGTCGTTAATCAGCCCCAGCATTTT.

J is TRBJ2-1 and V is TRBV7-9; a possible D gene is TRBD2 (5 bases). The CDR3 sequence is 16 residues long. CDR1 and CDR2 (germline): SEHNR, FQNEAQ (reference sequence). V lost 2 bases and J lost 0, with 11 bases in between. CDR3 bases: TGTGCCAGCAGCTTATTGAGAGGGAGCTCCTACAATGAGCAGTTCTTC. It is translated as CASSLLRGSSYNEQFF.

This clone was detected a few times. This chain joins TRBV19 and TRBJ1-5; 8 nucleotides match TRBD1. The V and J ends lost 5 bases and 6 bases, in that order; junction bases with no gene match: 9. Per germline, CDR1 LNHDA and CDR2 SQIVND (reference sequence). The CDR3 is made up of 15 amino acids. This CDR3 reads CASSPEDRAIQPQHF. CDR3 bases: TGTGCCAGTAGTCCCGAGGACAGGGCGATTCAGCCCCAGCATTTT.

V usage is TRBV5-1 and J usage is TRBJ1-5, with unresolved D. The V and J ends lost 0 bases and 6 bases respectively, with 10 bases between them. Germline CDR1 SGHRS, CDR2 YFSETQ. The CDR3 covers 14 residues. The CDR3 sequence is CASSLAVPGQPQHF. CDR3 DNA sequence: TGCGCCAGCAGCTTGGCTGTCCCGGGTCAGCCCCAGCATTTT.

The rearrangement uses TRBV2 and TRBJ2-3, with 7 bases matching TRBD2. The CDR3 length is 15 residues. The germline V gene encodes CDR1 SNHLY and CDR2 FYNNEI. The J segment lost 1 base and the V segment lost 11 bases, leaving 12 bases of the junction unmatched. This CDR3 is CAGRSSGTGTDTQYF. Here the CDR3 DNA reads TGTGCCGGACGATCAAGCGGGACCGGCACAGATACGCAGTATTTT.

This clone was seen only once. The V gene is TRBV14, the J gene TRBJ1-1; 7 positions match TRBD1. CDR3 length: 14 residues. Germline V gene data show CDR1 as SGHDN and CDR2 as FVKESK. The ends lost 2 bases at V and 2 bases at J; junction bases unmatched: 2. The CDR3 DNA sequence: TGTGCCAGCAGCCAAAACAGGGGAAACACTGAAGCTTTCTTT. The encoded protein is CASSQNRGNTEAFF.

This clone showed up just once. The chain combines TRBV11-3 with TRBJ2-3; D tentatively reads TRBD1 or TRBD2 (5 bases each). Deletions cut 4 bases from V and 8 bases from J, with 19 bases between. Germline CDR1 and CDR2: SGHNT and YENEEA. CDR3 length: 15 amino acids. For the CDR3, the DNA is TGTGCCAGCAGCTCCCGCCCGGGACCTACGGGTACGCAGTATTTT. Its translation is CASSSRPGPTGTQYF.

This chain uses TRBV10-2 with TRBJ1-2; D is undetermined. CDR1 is WSHSY, CDR2 SAAADI, per germline. The CDR3 totals 12 residues. V was clipped by 0 bases and J by 8 bases, with 7 bases between them. The CDR3 spells CASSESLGGYTF. CDR3 sequence (DNA): TGCGCCAGCAGTGAGTCGTTAGGGGGCTACACCTTC.

The CDR3 DNA sequence: TGTGCCAGCAGCGCCCGATCCTATGGCTACACCTTC. This sequence encodes CASSARSYGYTF. The chain recombines TRBV9 with TRBJ1-2; D remains ambiguous. The CDR3 covers 12 residues. Trimming left V 3 bases short and J 4 bases short, with 7 bases between. CDR1 is SGDLS, CDR2 YYNGEE, per germline.

The rearrangement links TRBV11-2 to TRBJ2-2; D is unresolved. The CDR3 consists of 14 residues. Trimming left V 5 bases short and J 3 bases short, with 10 bases between. Germline assignment: CDR1 SGHAT and CDR2 FQNNGV. The CDR3 loop reads CASSPYGYTGELFF. The CDR3 DNA sequence: TGTGCCAGCAGCCCATACGGGTACACCGGGGAGCTGTTTTTT.

The chain has TRBV28 and TRBJ2-2; no reliable D call. Germline loops: CDR1 MDHEN, CDR2 SYDVKM. The CDR3 spans 16 residues. V lost 2 bases and J 1 base, leaving 11 bases between the germline ends. In nucleotides, the CDR3 is TGTGCCAGCAGTTTACCGGCCCCCATGAACACCGGGGAGCTGTTTTTT. Its protein product is CASSLPAPMNTGELFF.

This clone was seen only once. The chain uses TRBV5-1 and TRBJ2-6; D may be TRBD1 (7 bases). The CDR3 contains 16 residues. Germline V lookup: CDR1 SGHRS, CDR2 YFSETQ. The V end was cut by 3 bases, the J end by 2 bases, with 12 bases between. The CDR3 sequence is CASSSGDRAGANVLTF. DNA of the CDR3: TGCGCCAGCAGCTCGGGAGACAGGGCTGGGGCCAACGTCCTGACTTTC.

This chain joins TRBV7-9 and TRBJ2-1, with 13 bases aligning to TRBD2. The CDR3 contains 19 residues. Germline V gene lookup returns CDR1 SEHNR and CDR2 FQNEAQ (reference sequence). V lost 5 bases and J lost 8; bases outside the gene matches: 18. The chain's CDR3 is CASSVTTSGRSLDIYEQFF. CDR3 nucleotides: TGTGCCAGCAGCGTGACGACTAGCGGGAGGTCCCTTGACATCTATGAGCAGTTCTTC.

The V call is TRBV19, the J call TRBJ1-1; D unresolved. Germline CDR1 LNHDA, CDR2 SQIVND (reference sequence). The CDR3 loop spans 14 amino acids. V dropped 5 bases and J dropped 1 base, with 11 bases sitting between them. The CDR3 DNA reads as TGTGCCAGTAGTCCGTACGAGGAGAACACTGAAGCTTTCTTT. Protein: CASSPYEENTEAFF.

The chain links TRBV19 to TRBJ2-7; D is possibly TRBD2 (7 bases). The CDR3 loop spans 16 amino acids. The germline V gene has CDR1 LNHDA and CDR2 SQIVND (reference sequence). V was clipped by 5 bases and J by 0 bases, with 17 bases between them. CDR3 DNA: TGTGCCAGTAGTGATACTGGCGGGGGCAGCTCCTACGAGCAGTACTTC. Its protein is CASSDTGGGSSYEQYF.

The chain carries TRBV5-6 and TRBJ2-7, with unresolved D. This CDR3 has 16 amino acids. Germline assignment: CDR1 SGHDT and CDR2 YYEEEE. V dropped 0 bases and J dropped 4 bases, with 17 bases sitting between them. CDR3 region: CASSLARQTRLYEQYF. CDR3 nucleotide sequence: TGTGCCAGCAGCTTGGCTCGGCAGACCCGTCTATACGAGCAGTACTTC.

This clone turned up a few times. The chain uses TRBV29-1 and TRBJ1-1; TRBD1 aligns across 8 bases. With 6 bases clipped from V and 4 bases from J, the junction kept 7 bases outside the gene matches. Germline V gene sequence: CDR1 SQVTM, CDR2 ANQGSEA. The CDR3 consists of 13 residues. CDR3 region: CSVPRGPGTEAFF. The CDR3 DNA sequence: TGCAGCGTGCCCAGGGGGCCGGGCACTGAAGCTTTCTTT.

This sequence joins TRBV27 and TRBJ2-7, with D tentatively TRBD2 (5 bases). Trimming removed 3 bases from V and 6 bases from J, with 12 bases in between. The CDR3 is 13 residues long. The germline V gene has CDR1 MNHEY and CDR2 SMNVEV (reference sequence). The CDR3 DNA reads TGTGCCAGCAGTTTCCTTGGAGCGGTCGAGCAGTACTTC. This gives the protein CASSFLGAVEQYF.

The V gene is TRBV4-1, the J gene TRBJ1-6; 9 bases map to TRBD1. V lost 4 bases to trimming and J lost 0 bases; unmatched junction nucleotides: 16. Per the germline V gene, CDR1 is MGHRA and CDR2 is YSYEKL. The length of the CDR3 is 21 residues. The CDR3 sequence: CASSPLPSGQGLSSYNSPLHF. The CDR3 bases are TGCGCCAGCAGCCCCCTGCCGTCCGGACAGGGGTTGAGCTCCTATAATTCACCCCTCCACTTT.

V and J are TRBV27 and TRBJ1-1; D is unresolved. The V end was cut by 3 bases, the J end by 5 bases, with 10 bases between. This CDR3 is built from 13 residues. The germline V gene has CDR1 MNHEY and CDR2 SMNVEV (reference sequence). CDR3 loop: CASSLRAETEAFF. The DNA for the CDR3 is TGTGCCAGCAGTTTGAGGGCGGAAACTGAAGCTTTCTTT.

This clone turned up a few times. CDR3 coding DNA: TGTGCCAGCAGTCTCCGCCTGGGCCCATCCGAGCAGTACTTC. It is translated as CASSLRLGPSEQYF. The V call is TRBV27, the J call TRBJ2-7, with no clear D. V dropped 5 bases and J dropped 6 bases, with 17 bases sitting between them. Germline values: CDR1 MNHEY, CDR2 SMNVEV (reference sequence). The CDR3 runs to 14 residues.

This clone was picked up a small number of times. This chain connects TRBV15 to TRBJ2-7; D is unclear. The length of the CDR3 is 12 residues. Germline CDR1 is LNHNV and CDR2 is YYDKDF (reference sequence). V lost 0 bases to trimming and J lost 3 bases, with 3 bases between them. CDR3 sequence: CATSRDNYEQYF. In DNA form, the CDR3 reads TGTGCCACCAGCAGAGACAACTACGAGCAGTACTTC.

The chain carries TRBV29-1 and TRBJ1-1; D perhaps matches TRBD1 (6 bases). The germline gives CDR1 SQVTM, CDR2 ANQGSEA. Trimming cost V 6 bases and J 6 bases, with 11 bases left between them. This CDR3 region has 11 residues. CDR3 sequence (DNA): TGCAGCGTACGGGGGGCAGCTGAAGCTTTCTTT. The encoded protein is CSVRGAAEAFF.

This CDR3 is CASSSTGFPTGELFF. The DNA of the CDR3 is TGTGCCAGCAGCTCGACAGGGTTCCCCACCGGGGAGCTGTTTTTT. This chain joins TRBV7-9 and TRBJ2-2; 7 bases align to TRBD1. The CDR3 runs to 15 residues. V gave up 4 bases and J gave up 4 bases; unmatched junction bases: 6. Germline assignment: CDR1 SEHNR and CDR2 FQNEAQ (reference sequence).

The V and J genes are TRBV10-1 and TRBJ1-5; D remains ambiguous. CDR1 is WNHNN, CDR2 SYGVQD, per germline (reference sequence). Trimming cost V 2 bases and J 7 bases, with 24 bases left between them. The CDR3 has 18 residues. The CDR3 loop is CASSENPRSMGANQPQHF. The CDR3 DNA is TGCGCCAGCAGTGAGAACCCCCGATCGATGGGTGCAAACCAGCCCCAGCATTTT.

V and J are TRBV28 and TRBJ2-4, with unresolved D. V dropped 3 bases and J dropped 7 bases, with 13 bases sitting between them. The CDR3 spans 14 residues. Germline CDR1 is MDHEN and CDR2 is SYDVKM. CDR3 residues: CASSFPLGRNIQYF. The CDR3, as DNA: TGTGCCAGCAGTTTTCCCCTGGGCAGGAACATTCAGTACTTC.

The chain has TRBV27 and TRBJ2-7, with D perhaps assigned TRBD1 or TRBD2 (5 bases each). Germline V gives CDR1 MNHEY, CDR2 SMNVEV (reference sequence). This CDR3 is 14 amino acids long. Trimming pared 6 bases from V and 2 bases from J, leaving 14 bases between. In nucleotides, the CDR3 is TGTGCCAGCAGGCGACAGCTGGGGGCCTACGAGCAGTACTTC. Protein sequence: CASRRQLGAYEQYF.

J is TRBJ1-2 and V is TRBV7-2; D is perhaps TRBD1 (6 bases). V was trimmed by 7 bases and J by 8 bases, leaving 20 bases between them. The CDR3 extends over 14 amino acids. The germline V gene has CDR1 SGHTA and CDR2 FQGNSA. The DNA for the CDR3 is TGTGCCAGCACCCTAACCGGGACTCAGGGGGGCTACACCTTC. Residues: CASTLTGTQGGYTF.